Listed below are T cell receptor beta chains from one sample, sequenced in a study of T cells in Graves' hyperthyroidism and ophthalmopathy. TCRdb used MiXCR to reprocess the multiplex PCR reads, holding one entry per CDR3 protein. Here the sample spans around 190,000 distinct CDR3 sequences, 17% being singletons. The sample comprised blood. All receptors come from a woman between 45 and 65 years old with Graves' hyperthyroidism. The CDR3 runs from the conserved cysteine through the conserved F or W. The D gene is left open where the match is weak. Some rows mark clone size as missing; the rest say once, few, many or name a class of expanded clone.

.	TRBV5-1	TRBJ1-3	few	TGCGCCAGCAGCCCAGATCCCTACTCTGGAAACACCATATATTTT	CASSPDPYSGNTIYF
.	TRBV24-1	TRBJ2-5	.	TGTGCCATCCTGCCAGACAGAGTCCGAGAGACCCAGTACTTC	CAILPDRVRETQYF
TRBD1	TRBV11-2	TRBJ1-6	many	TGTGCCAGCAGCTTAGGCCAGGGACAGGGTCATTCACCCCTCCACTTT	CASSLGQGQGHSPLHF
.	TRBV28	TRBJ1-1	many	TGTGCCAGCAGTTTATCTGGGCCGATGAACACTGAAGCTTTCTTT	CASSLSGPMNTEAFF
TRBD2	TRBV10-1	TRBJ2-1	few	TGCGCCAGCAGTGAGTCGATAGCGGGCGTGTACAATGAGCAGTTCTTC	CASSESIAGVYNEQFF
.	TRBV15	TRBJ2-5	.	TGTGCCACCAGCGGTTCGGGGTACCAAGAGACCCAGTACTTC	CATSGSGYQETQYF
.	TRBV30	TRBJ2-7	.	TGTGCCTGGAGTCAGCCCTACGAGCAGTACTTC	CAWSQPYEQYF
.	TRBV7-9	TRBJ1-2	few	TGTGCCAGCAGCTTAGTAGCAGCCTGGGGTGGCTACACCTTC	CASSLVAAWGGYTF
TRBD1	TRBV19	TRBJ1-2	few	TGTGCCAGTTCGGGACAGGGAATTAACTATGGCTACACCTTC	CASSGQGINYGYTF
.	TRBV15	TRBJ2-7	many	TGTGCCACCAGCAAGGTACCGGGACAAGAGTACGAGCAGTACTTC	CATSKVPGQEYEQYF
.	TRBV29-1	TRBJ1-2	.	TGCAGCGTTGGATTCTCTAGGGAGGGGTCTGGCTACACCTTC	CSVGFSREGSGYTF
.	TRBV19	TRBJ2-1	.	TGTGCCAGTAGTATATCAACCCACAATGAGCAGTTCTTC	CASSISTHNEQFF
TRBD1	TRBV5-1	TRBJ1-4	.	TGCGCCAGCACTCCGTACCGGGGGACAGGGGGTGAAAAACTGTTTTTT	CASTPYRGTGGEKLFF
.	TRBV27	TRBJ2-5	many	TGTGCCAGCAGTCCCCTTGATAGGCAAGAGACCCAGTACTTC	CASSPLDRQETQYF
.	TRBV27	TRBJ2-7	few	TGTGCCAGCAGAGTATCTTCCAGGGGCGCCGACTACTACGAGCAGTACTTC	CASRVSSRGADYYEQYF
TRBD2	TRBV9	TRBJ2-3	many	TGTGCCAGCAGCTCCCTTCGAGCGGGAGTAGATACGCAGTATTTT	CASSSLRAGVDTQYF
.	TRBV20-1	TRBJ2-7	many	TGCAGTGCTAGAGTTGTTGTCGTGACGGACGAGCAGTACTTC	CSARVVVVTDEQYF
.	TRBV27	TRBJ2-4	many	TGTGCCAGCAGTGGCCAGCCCAAAAACATTCAGTACTTC	CASSGQPKNIQYF
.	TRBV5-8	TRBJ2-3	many	TGTGCCAGCAGCTTAGGGGCCCTCGAGGCAGATACGCAGTATTTT	CASSLGALEADTQYF
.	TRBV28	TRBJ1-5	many	TGTGCCAGCAGTCCCTCGAATCAGCCCCAGCATTTT	CASSPSNQPQHF
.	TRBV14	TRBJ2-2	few	TGTGCCAGCAGCCCCCTGGGACGGTTCACCGGGGAGCTGTTTTTT	CASSPLGRFTGELFF
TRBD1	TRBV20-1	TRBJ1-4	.	TGCAGTGCTAGGGGGACAGGAGAAAAACTGTTTTTT	CSARGTGEKLFF
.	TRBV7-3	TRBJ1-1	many	TGTGCCAGCAGCTTAAGTCAGGGTACCGCTGAAGCTTTCTTT	CASSLSQGTAEAFF